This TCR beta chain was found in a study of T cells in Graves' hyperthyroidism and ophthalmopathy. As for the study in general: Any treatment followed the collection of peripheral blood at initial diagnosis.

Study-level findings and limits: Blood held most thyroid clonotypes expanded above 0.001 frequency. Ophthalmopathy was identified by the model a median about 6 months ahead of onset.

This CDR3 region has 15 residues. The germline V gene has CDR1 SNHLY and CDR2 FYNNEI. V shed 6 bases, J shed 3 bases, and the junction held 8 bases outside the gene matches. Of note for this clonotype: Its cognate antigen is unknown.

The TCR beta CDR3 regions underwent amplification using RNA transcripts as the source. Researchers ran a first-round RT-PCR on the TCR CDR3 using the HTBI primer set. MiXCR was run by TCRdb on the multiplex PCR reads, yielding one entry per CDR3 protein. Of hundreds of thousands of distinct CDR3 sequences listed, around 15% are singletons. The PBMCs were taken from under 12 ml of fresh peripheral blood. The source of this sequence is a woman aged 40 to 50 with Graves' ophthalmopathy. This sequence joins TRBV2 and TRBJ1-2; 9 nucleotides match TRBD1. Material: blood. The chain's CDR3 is CASRQETGGYYGYTF. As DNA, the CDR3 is TGTGCCAGCAGGCAGGAGACAGGGGGGTACTATGGCTACACCTTC.